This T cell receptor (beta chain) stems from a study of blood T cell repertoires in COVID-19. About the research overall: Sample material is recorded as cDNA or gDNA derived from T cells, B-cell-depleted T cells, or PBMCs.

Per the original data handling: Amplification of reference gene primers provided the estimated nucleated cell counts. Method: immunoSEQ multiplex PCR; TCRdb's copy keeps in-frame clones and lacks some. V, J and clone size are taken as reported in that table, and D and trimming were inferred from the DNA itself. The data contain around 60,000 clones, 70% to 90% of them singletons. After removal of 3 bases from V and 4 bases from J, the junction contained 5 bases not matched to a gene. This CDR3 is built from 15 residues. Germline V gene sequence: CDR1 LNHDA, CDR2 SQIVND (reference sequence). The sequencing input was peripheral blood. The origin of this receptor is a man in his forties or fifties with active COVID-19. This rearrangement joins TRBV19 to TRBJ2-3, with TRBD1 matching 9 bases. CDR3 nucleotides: TGTGCCAGTAGTATTTACAGGGGGCAGGCAGATACGCAGTATTTT. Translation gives CASSIYRGQADTQYF.